This T cell receptor beta chain stems from a study of blood T cell repertoires in COVID-19. Background on the study: Both acute and convalescent COVID-19 samples were obtained from the United States, Italy and Spain. T cells, B-cell-depleted T cells, or PBMCs supplied cDNA or gDNA.

This clone was counted once. Under the authors' procedure: By means of reference gene primer amplification, nucleated cell counts were estimated. Data came from immunoSEQ multiplex PCR; TCRdb stores just in-frame clones and leaves some out. V, J and clone size are those of that table, while D and trimming were read from the DNA. The profile shows approximately 120,000 clones, around 80% of them singletons. V was trimmed by 2 bases and J by 1 base, leaving 6 bases between them. CDR1 is SGHRS, CDR2 YFSETQ, per germline. The CDR3 runs to 13 residues. The gene calls are TRBV5-1 and TRBJ1-1; D perhaps matches TRBD1 (5 bases). Specimen: peripheral blood. The TCR sequence derives from a woman aged 45-65 years with acute or convalescent COVID-19. The CDR3 DNA reads as TGCGCCAGCAGCTTCGGGGGGAACACTGAAGCTTTCTTT. Protein product: CASSFGGNTEAFF.